A selection of T cell receptor beta chains follows, all from one sample in a study of long-term antiretroviral therapy in people with HIV. The data were produced by immunoSEQ multiplex PCR, yet TCRdb's version contains in-frame clones alone and is incomplete. The data hold 25,000 to 30,000 clones, with over 70% observed a single time. The material was unsorted PBMCs, obtained 1.1 years before starting antiretroviral therapy. Receptor source: a woman aged 30 to 39 with HIV. CDR3s include the opening cysteine and the closing phenylalanine or tryptophan. The order of the fields is J gene, D gene, clone size, V gene, CDR3 protein, CDR3 DNA. D genes are given only for firm matches. Clone sizes are given selectively: once, few, many, or a class where the clone is expanded.

J gene: TRBJ2-2
D gene: .
clone size: .
V gene: TRBV7-2
CDR3 protein: CASSLRLANTGELFF
CDR3 DNA: TGTGCCAGCAGCCTTAGGCTCGCGAACACCGGGGAGCTGTTTTTT

J gene: TRBJ1-6
D gene: .
clone size: few
V gene: TRBV2
CDR3 protein: CASRADGSSYNSPLHF
CDR3 DNA: TGTGCCAGCAGGGCGGACGGGAGCTCCTATAATTCACCCCTCCACTTT

J gene: TRBJ2-2
D gene: .
clone size: .
V gene: TRBV27
CDR3 protein: CASSLSRRAGELFF
CDR3 DNA: TGTGCCAGCAGTTTATCTAGACGGGCCGGGGAGCTGTTTTTT

J gene: TRBJ2-1
D gene: TRBD2
clone size: .
V gene: TRBV5-1
CDR3 protein: CASSLASGGARNEQFF
CDR3 DNA: TGCGCCAGCAGCTTGGCCTCGGGGGGGGCTAGGAATGAGCAGTTCTTC

J gene: TRBJ1-1
D gene: .
clone size: .
V gene: TRBV14
CDR3 protein: CASSPLGTRNTEAFF
CDR3 DNA: TGTGCCAGCAGCCCCCTGGGGACTAGGAACACTGAAGCTTTCTTT

J gene: TRBJ2-2
D gene: .
clone size: .
V gene: TRBV5-1
CDR3 protein: CASMDQSYTGELFF
CDR3 DNA: TGCGCCAGCATGGACCAGTCATACACCGGGGAGCTGTTTTTT

J gene: TRBJ2-2
D gene: .
clone size: .
V gene: TRBV5-1
CDR3 protein: CASSTGGTGTGELFF
CDR3 DNA: TGCGCCAGCAGCACGGGGGGCACTGGGACCGGGGAGCTGTTTTTT

J gene: TRBJ2-5
D gene: .
clone size: .
V gene: TRBV14
CDR3 protein: CASSAGARSETQYF
CDR3 DNA: TGTGCCAGCAGCGCAGGGGCGCGATCAGAGACCCAGTACTTC

J gene: TRBJ1-5
D gene: .
clone size: few
V gene: TRBV15
CDR3 protein: CATSRVPNQPQHF
CDR3 DNA: TGTGCCACCAGCAGAGTCCCTAATCAGCCCCAGCATTTT

J gene: TRBJ2-5
D gene: .
clone size: .
V gene: TRBV7-9
CDR3 protein: CASSFGVRETQYF
CDR3 DNA: TGTGCCAGCAGCTTCGGGGTAAGAGAGACCCAGTACTTC

J gene: TRBJ1-1
D gene: .
clone size: once
V gene: TRBV6-1
CDR3 protein: CASSELRTGQTEAFF
CDR3 DNA: TGTGCCAGCAGTGAATTGCGAACAGGGCAAACTGAAGCTTTCTTT

J gene: TRBJ1-1
D gene: .
clone size: .
V gene: TRBV5-6
CDR3 protein: CASSLVGRNTEAFF
CDR3 DNA: TGTGCCAGCAGCTTGGTTGGCAGGAACACTGAAGCTTTCTTT

J gene: TRBJ1-6
D gene: .
clone size: .
V gene: TRBV7-2
CDR3 protein: CASSLDLPWNSPLHF
CDR3 DNA: TGTGCCAGCAGCTTAGACCTGCCGTGGAATTCACCCCTCCACTTT

J gene: TRBJ1-1
D gene: .
clone size: .
V gene: TRBV12-5
CDR3 protein: CASGLARSGDTEAFF
CDR3 DNA: TGTGCTAGTGGTTTGGCCAGGTCAGGGGACACTGAAGCTTTCTTT

J gene: TRBJ2-6
D gene: TRBD1
clone size: once
V gene: TRBV11-2
CDR3 protein: CASSLYRGQGAGGANVLTF
CDR3 DNA: TGTGCCAGCAGCTTATACAGGGGGCAGGGGGCTGGAGGGGCCAACGTCCTGACTTTC